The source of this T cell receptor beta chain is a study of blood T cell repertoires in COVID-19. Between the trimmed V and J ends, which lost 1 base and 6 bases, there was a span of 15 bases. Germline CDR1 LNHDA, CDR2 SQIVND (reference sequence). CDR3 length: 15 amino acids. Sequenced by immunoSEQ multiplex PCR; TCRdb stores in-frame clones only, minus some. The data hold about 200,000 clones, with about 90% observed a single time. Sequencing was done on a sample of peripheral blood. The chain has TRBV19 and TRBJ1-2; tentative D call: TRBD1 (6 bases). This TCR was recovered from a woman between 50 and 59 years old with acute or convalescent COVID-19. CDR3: CASSIGTTGNDGYTF. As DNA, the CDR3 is TGTGCCAGTAGTATAGGAACAACAGGGAATGATGGCTACACCTTC.